This TCR beta chain appears in the sequencing data of a study of cytomegalovirus exposure and HLA in healthy donors. Study-wide results and caveats: Trimming of TCR beta V- and J-genes showed a link, identified in a later analysis, to a missense DCLRE1C variant.

About this clone itself: The antigen is not known.

Samples came from healthy bone marrow donors. There are 16 residues in the CDR3. Germline V gene sequence: CDR1 MDHEN, CDR2 SYDVKM. Losses at the gene ends were 8 bases for V and 2 bases for J; bases not matched to a gene: 7. Researchers ran the PCR with 60 Vbeta and 13 Jbeta primers. Data came from immunoSEQ multiplex PCR; TCRdb stores just in-frame clones and leaves some out. The sample lists roughly 130,000 clones; around four fifths were seen once. The sequenced material came from PBMCs. This receptor was obtained from a human donor in good health. The rearrangement joins TRBV28 to TRBJ1-5, with TRBD1 matching 12 bases. For the CDR3, the DNA is TGTGCCAGCCACCGGGACAGGGGGCGCGGCAATCAGCCCCAGCATTTT. Amino acid sequence: CASHRDRGRGNQPQHF.